This T cell receptor (beta chain) was observed in a study of T cell responses to AZD1222 COVID-19 vaccine. Across the whole study: Second-dose intervals of approximately 4 or approximately 12 weeks were pooled.

A word on this clone: Its antigen is not known.

Data came from immunoSEQ multiplex PCR; TCRdb stores just in-frame clones and leaves some out. The sample records about 130,000 clones, approximately 88% being singletons. Overall study results and limits: Donors, mostly white British, included more females; clonal diversity was possibly underestimated. Epitopes outside B.1.351 and B.1.1.7 mutated regions reportedly drew nearly half of spike TCRs.

The receptor was derived from an adult in good health. The specimen comprised peripheral blood, sampled on day 0 of AZD1222 vaccination.

The CDR3 protein is CASNPGVFSNQPQHF. In DNA form, the CDR3 reads TGTGCCAGCAATCCAGGGGTCTTTAGCAATCAGCCCCAGCATTTT. This chain connects TRBV6-5 to TRBJ1-5, with TRBD1 as a possible D gene (6 bases). Germline CDR1 and CDR2: MNHEY and SVGAGI. This CDR3 has 15 amino acids. Trimming took off 7 bases at V and 0 bases at J, with 13 bases between the two ends.